These T cell receptor beta chains were read from a single sample in a study of blood T cell repertoires in COVID-19. Using immunoSEQ multiplex PCR, the repertoire was profiled, and TCRdb retains in-frame clones only, with some absent. The table records some 260,000 clones, around nine tenths of them present only once. The sequenced sample consisted of peripheral blood. All receptors derive from a woman between 70 and 85 years old with COVID-19, enrolled during active disease. The CDR3 runs from the conserved cysteine through the conserved F or W. The D gene is left open where the match is weak. The size field is filled for only some rows; it gives once, few, many or a size class.

v_gene: TRBV28; len: 15; d_gene: TRBD1; abundance: -; j_gene: TRBJ1-4; CDR3nt: TGTGCCAGCAGTCGCGGGGGGACAGGGAATGAAAAACTGTTTTTT; CDR3aa: CASSRGGTGNEKLFF
v_gene: TRBV2; len: 13; d_gene: TRBD2; abundance: -; j_gene: TRBJ2-1; CDR3nt: TGTGCCAGCAGTGAATATCGGCGGGAGGAGCAGTTCTTC; CDR3aa: CASSEYRREEQFF
v_gene: TRBV3-1/TRBV3-2; len: 15; d_gene: -; abundance: -; j_gene: TRBJ2-3; CDR3nt: TGTGCCAGCAGCCCCTATATCGGGGTGACAGATACGCAGTATTTT; CDR3aa: CASSPYIGVTDTQYF
v_gene: TRBV5-6; len: 14; d_gene: -; abundance: -; j_gene: TRBJ1-5; CDR3nt: TGTGCCAGCAGCTTGGCGGCAGCGAATCAGCCCCAGCATTTT; CDR3aa: CASSLAAANQPQHF
v_gene: TRBV29-1; len: 15; d_gene: -; abundance: -; j_gene: TRBJ2-3; CDR3nt: TGCAGCGCCCTTCCCCGGGGTCATTATCCAGATACGCAGTATTTT; CDR3aa: CSALPRGHYPDTQYF
v_gene: TRBV3-1/TRBV3-2; len: 17; d_gene: TRBD1; abundance: -; j_gene: TRBJ2-3; CDR3nt: TGTGCCAGCAGCCAACCAACCGGGACAGGGGGTACAGATACGCAGTATTTT; CDR3aa: CASSQPTGTGGTDTQYF
v_gene: TRBV27; len: 15; d_gene: -; abundance: -; j_gene: TRBJ2-7; CDR3nt: TGTGCCAGCAGCCTGCGGAGGGAGAGGTCCTACGAGCAGTACTTC; CDR3aa: CASSLRRERSYEQYF
v_gene: TRBV6-5; len: 15; d_gene: -; abundance: -; j_gene: TRBJ1-1; CDR3nt: TGTGCCAGCAGTTACTCGATAACAGTGAACACTGAAGCTTTCTTT; CDR3aa: CASSYSITVNTEAFF
v_gene: TRBV6-5; len: 14; d_gene: -; abundance: -; j_gene: TRBJ1-2; CDR3nt: TGTGCCAGCAGGGGATACGCGGGTGGCGATGGCTACACCTTC; CDR3aa: CASRGYAGGDGYTF
v_gene: TRBV5-1; len: 14; d_gene: -; abundance: -; j_gene: TRBJ2-5; CDR3nt: TGCGCCAGCAGCTTGGGACTATACCAAGAGACCCAGTACTTC; CDR3aa: CASSLGLYQETQYF
v_gene: TRBV7-8; len: 11; d_gene: -; abundance: once; j_gene: TRBJ2-1; CDR3nt: TGTGCCAGCAGCGGGCTCAATGAGCAGTTCTTC; CDR3aa: CASSGLNEQFF
v_gene: TRBV6-5; len: 12; d_gene: TRBD1; abundance: -; j_gene: TRBJ1-5; CDR3nt: TGTGCCAGTGGACAGGGCAATCAGCCCCAGCATTTT; CDR3aa: CASGQGNQPQHF
v_gene: TRBV5-1; len: 14; d_gene: TRBD1; abundance: -; j_gene: TRBJ1-2; CDR3nt: TGCGCCAGCAGCTCCGAAGGACAGGTTTATGGCTACACCTTC; CDR3aa: CASSSEGQVYGYTF
v_gene: TRBV7-2; len: 14; d_gene: -; abundance: -; j_gene: TRBJ2-5; CDR3nt: TGTGCCAGCAGCTTAGCCCCTAGCGATGGGACCCAGTACTTC; CDR3aa: CASSLAPSDGTQYF
v_gene: TRBV7-8; len: 14; d_gene: TRBD1; abundance: -; j_gene: TRBJ1-2; CDR3nt: TGTGCCAGCAGCCAAGGCGGACAGGGGGATGGCTACACCTTC; CDR3aa: CASSQGGQGDGYTF
v_gene: TRBV3-1/TRBV3-2; len: 16; d_gene: -; abundance: -; j_gene: TRBJ2-1; CDR3nt: TGTGCCAGCAGCCCCTCGGAGGGGGCGGGTTACAATGAGCAGTTCTTC; CDR3aa: CASSPSEGAGYNEQFF
v_gene: TRBV30; len: 15; d_gene: TRBD1; abundance: -; j_gene: TRBJ1-2; CDR3nt: TGTGCCTGGAGCGAAACAGGGGTACCCTTCTATGGCTACACCTTC; CDR3aa: CAWSETGVPFYGYTF
v_gene: TRBV6-4; len: 18; d_gene: TRBD2; abundance: -; j_gene: TRBJ2-1; CDR3nt: TGTGCCAGCAGTGATCAATATACCGGGACTAGCGGGGGGAATGAGCAGTTCTTC; CDR3aa: CASSDQYTGTSGGNEQFF
v_gene: TRBV2; len: 13; d_gene: -; abundance: -; j_gene: TRBJ1-1; CDR3nt: TGTGCCAGCAGCCGATCAGGGTACACTGAAGCTTTCTTT; CDR3aa: CASSRSGYTEAFF
v_gene: TRBV15; len: 14; d_gene: TRBD1; abundance: once; j_gene: TRBJ1-5; CDR3nt: TGTGCCACCAGCAGATTACAGGGGGATCAGCCCCAGCATTTT; CDR3aa: CATSRLQGDQPQHF